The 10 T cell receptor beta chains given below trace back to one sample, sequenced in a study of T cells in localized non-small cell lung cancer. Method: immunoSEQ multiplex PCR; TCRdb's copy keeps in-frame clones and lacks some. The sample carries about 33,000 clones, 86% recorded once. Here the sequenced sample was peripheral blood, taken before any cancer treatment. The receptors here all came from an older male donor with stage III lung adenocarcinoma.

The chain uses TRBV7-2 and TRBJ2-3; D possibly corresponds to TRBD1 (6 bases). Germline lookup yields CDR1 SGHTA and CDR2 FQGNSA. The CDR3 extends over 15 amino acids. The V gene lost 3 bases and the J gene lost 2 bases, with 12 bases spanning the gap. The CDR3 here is CASSFGGQYTDTQYF. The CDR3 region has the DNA TGTGCCAGCAGCTTCGGTGGACAGTACACAGATACGCAGTATTTT.

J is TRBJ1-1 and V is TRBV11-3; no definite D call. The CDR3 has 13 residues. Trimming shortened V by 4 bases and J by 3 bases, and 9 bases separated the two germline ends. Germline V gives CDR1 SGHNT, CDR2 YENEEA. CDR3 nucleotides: TGTGCCAGCAGCTCCCTCCCTCACACTGAAGCTTTCTTT. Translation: CASSSLPHTEAFF.

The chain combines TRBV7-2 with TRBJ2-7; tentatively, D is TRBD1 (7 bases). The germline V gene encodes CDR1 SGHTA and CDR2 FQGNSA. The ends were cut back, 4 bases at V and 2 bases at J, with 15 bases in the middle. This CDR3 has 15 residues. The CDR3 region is CASSSGTAGTYEQYF. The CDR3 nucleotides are TGTGCCAGCAGCTCGGGGACAGCGGGTACCTACGAGCAGTACTTC.

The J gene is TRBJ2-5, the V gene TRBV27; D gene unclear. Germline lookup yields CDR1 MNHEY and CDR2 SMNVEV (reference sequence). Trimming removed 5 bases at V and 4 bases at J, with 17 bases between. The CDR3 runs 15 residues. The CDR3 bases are TGTGCCAGCAGTATCGGACGGGCCGGCGGAGAGACCCAGTACTTC. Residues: CASSIGRAGGETQYF.

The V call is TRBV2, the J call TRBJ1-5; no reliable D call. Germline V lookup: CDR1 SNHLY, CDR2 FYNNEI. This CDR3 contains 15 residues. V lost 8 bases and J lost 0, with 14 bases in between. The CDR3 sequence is CASQQTLYSNQPQHF. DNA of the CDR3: TGTGCCAGCCAACAGACTCTTTATAGCAATCAGCCCCAGCATTTT.

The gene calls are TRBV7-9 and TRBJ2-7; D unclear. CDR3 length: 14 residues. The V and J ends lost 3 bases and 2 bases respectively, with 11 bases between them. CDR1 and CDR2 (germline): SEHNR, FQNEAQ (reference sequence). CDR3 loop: CASSFITATYEQYF. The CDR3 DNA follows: TGTGCCAGCAGCTTTATTACCGCTACCTACGAGCAGTACTTC.

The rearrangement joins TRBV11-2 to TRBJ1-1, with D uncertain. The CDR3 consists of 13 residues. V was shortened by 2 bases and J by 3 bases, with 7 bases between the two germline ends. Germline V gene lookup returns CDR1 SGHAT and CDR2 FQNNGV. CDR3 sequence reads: CASSLREDTEAFF. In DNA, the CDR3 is TGTGCCAGCAGCTTAAGAGAGGACACTGAAGCTTTCTTT.

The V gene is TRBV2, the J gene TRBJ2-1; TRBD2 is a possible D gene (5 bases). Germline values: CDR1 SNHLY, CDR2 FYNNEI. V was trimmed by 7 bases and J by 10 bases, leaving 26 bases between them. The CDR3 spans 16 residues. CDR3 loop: CASTAPDMDFSSEQFF. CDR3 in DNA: TGTGCCAGCACTGCCCCGGATATGGACTTTTCCAGCGAGCAGTTCTTC.

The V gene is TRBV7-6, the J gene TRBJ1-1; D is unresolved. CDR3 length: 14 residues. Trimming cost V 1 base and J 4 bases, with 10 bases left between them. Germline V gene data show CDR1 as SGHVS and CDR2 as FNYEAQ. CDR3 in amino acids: CASSLGGLGTEAFF. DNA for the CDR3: TGTGCCAGCAGCTTAGGAGGGCTTGGCACTGAAGCTTTCTTT.

The CDR3 region has the DNA TGCGCCAGCGGAGCGGGACGAGAGACCCAGTACTTC. It codes for CASGAGRETQYF. The V and J genes are TRBV10-1 and TRBJ2-5, with TRBD2 identical over 7 bases. J was trimmed by 4 bases and V by 8 bases; bases with no gene match: 4. This CDR3 has 12 amino acids. The germline gives CDR1 WNHNN, CDR2 SYGVQD (reference sequence).